These T cell receptor beta chains were read from a single sample in a study of beta chain features in type 1 diabetes. This table comes from immunoSEQ multiplex PCR, and its TCRdb copy is limited to in-frame clones, with some not included. The repertoire consists of about 220,000 clones, with about a tenth occurring once and the leading ten covering 1% to 1.5%. The sample comprised central memory CD4+ T cells from blood. Every receptor here comes from a man aged 18 to 29 in good health. CDR3s include the opening cysteine and the closing phenylalanine or tryptophan. D genes are given only for firm matches. Rows may omit the clone size; those that give it use once, few, many or a size class.

D	J	size	V	CDR3	DNA
.	TRBJ2-6	few	TRBV28	CASSPSTGRSGANVLTF	TGTGCCAGCAGTCCCTCCACGGGCAGGTCTGGGGCCAACGTCCTGACTTTC
.	TRBJ2-7	.	TRBV28	CASSWGREQYF	TGTGCCAGCAGTTGGGGGCGCGAGCAGTACTTC
TRBD2	TRBJ2-1	few	TRBV29-1	CSVPRTSGRAADEQFF	TGCAGCGTTCCTCGGACTAGCGGGAGGGCCGCGGATGAGCAGTTCTTC
.	TRBJ2-1	few	TRBV29-1	CSVWTVLSDEQFF	TGCAGCGTCTGGACCGTATTAAGCGATGAGCAGTTCTTC
TRBD1	TRBJ2-7	.	TRBV5-1	CASRTGQDRSEQYF	TGCGCCAGCAGAACCGGACAGGACCGAAGCGAGCAGTACTTC
TRBD1	TRBJ1-1	.	TRBV29-1	CSVQGQMNTEAFF	TGCAGCGTCCAGGGACAGATGAACACTGAAGCTTTCTTT
.	TRBJ2-1	few	TRBV5-4	CASSLVGWASYNEQFF	TGTGCCAGCAGCTTGGTCGGATGGGCCTCCTACAATGAGCAGTTCTTC
.	TRBJ1-2	.	TRBV7-6	CASSLGTEGGYTF	TGTGCCAGCAGCTTGGGCACAGAGGGGGGCTACACCTTC
.	TRBJ1-3	few	TRBV30	CAWSAGNTIYF	TGTGCCTGGAGTGCGGGGAACACCATATATTTT
TRBD2	TRBJ2-4	few	TRBV7-9	CASSLVSGVAKNIQYF	TGTGCCAGCAGCTTAGTCAGCGGGGTGGCCAAAAACATTCAGTACTTC
.	TRBJ1-2	few	TRBV15	CATTSRSGRDYGYTF	TGTGCCACCACTTCAAGATCAGGGAGGGACTATGGCTACACCTTC
TRBD2	TRBJ2-3	few	TRBV9	CASSPGLAVSTDTQYF	TGTGCCAGCAGCCCGGGACTAGCCGTTAGCACAGATACGCAGTATTTT
.	TRBJ2-1	few	TRBV7-2	CASSYGGWGLYNEQFF	TGTGCCAGCAGCTACGGAGGGTGGGGGCTTTACAATGAGCAGTTCTTC
.	TRBJ1-2	.	TRBV27	CASNLWEGYGYTF	TGTGCCAGCAATCTCTGGGAGGGTTATGGCTACACCTTC
TRBD2	TRBJ2-1	.	TRBV18	CASSAGAFSYNEQFF	TGTGCCAGCTCCGCGGGAGCCTTCTCCTACAATGAGCAGTTCTTC
.	TRBJ2-1	.	TRBV9	CASSVEGYNEQFF	TGTGCCAGCAGCGTAGAGGGTTACAATGAGCAGTTCTTC
.	TRBJ2-3	many	TRBV11-2	CASSRDRTPDTQYF	TGTGCCAGCAGCCGAGACCGGACCCCAGATACGCAGTATTTT
TRBD1	TRBJ1-3	.	TRBV9	CASSSRTGAGNTIYF	TGTGCCAGCAGCTCCCGGACAGGCGCTGGAAACACCATATATTTT
.	TRBJ1-5	.	TRBV15	CATSREGREATRQPQHF	TGTGCCACCAGCAGAGAGGGCAGGGAGGCTACTCGACAGCCCCAGCATTTT
.	TRBJ2-1	many	TRBV5-1	CASSSGTGGFDEQFF	TGCGCCAGCAGCTCAGGGACTGGGGGGTTTGATGAGCAGTTCTTC
.	TRBJ2-2	.	TRBV6-6	CASSKVGSGELFF	TGTGCCAGCAGCAAGGTGGGGAGCGGGGAGCTGTTTTTT
.	TRBJ1-2	.	TRBV30	CAWSVGDSFYGYTF	TGTGCCTGGAGTGTAGGTGACTCGTTCTATGGCTACACCTTC
TRBD1	TRBJ1-2	.	TRBV10-3	CAARPGGNYGYTF	TGTGCCGCGCGGCCAGGGGGAAACTATGGCTACACCTTC
.	TRBJ2-1	many	TRBV5-1	CASSLGDLNEQFF	TGCGCCAGCAGCTTGGGCGACCTCAATGAGCAGTTCTTC
.	TRBJ1-5	.	TRBV28	CASSPPRGGNQPQHF	TGTGCCAGCAGTCCCCCGCGGGGGGGCAATCAGCCCCAGCATTTT
.	TRBJ2-1	.	TRBV5-1	CASSPSMGNEQFF	TGCGCCAGCAGCCCTAGCATGGGCAATGAGCAGTTCTTC
.	TRBJ2-7	.	TRBV29-1	CSVLSWALYEQYF	TGCAGCGTTTTATCCTGGGCCCTCTACGAGCAGTACTTC
.	TRBJ1-2	.	TRBV4-1	CASSQGIWDGYTF	TGCGCCAGCAGCCAAGGGATTTGGGATGGCTACACCTTC
TRBD1	TRBJ2-5	.	TRBV9	CASSARGLETQYF	TGTGCCAGCAGCGCCAGGGGGTTGGAGACCCAGTACTTC
.	TRBJ2-3	few	TRBV2	CASSLARADTQYF	TGTGCCAGCAGTCTAGCGAGGGCAGATACGCAGTATTTT
.	TRBJ1-1	.	TRBV10-3	CAISESQGIMNTEAFF	TGTGCCATCAGTGAGAGTCAGGGGATCATGAACACTGAAGCTTTCTTT
.	TRBJ2-1	few	TRBV6-5	CASSLLGHINEQFF	TGTGCCAGCAGTTTACTAGGTCATATCAATGAGCAGTTCTTC
.	TRBJ2-3	few	TRBV4-2	CASSQDSLDGSSTDTQYF	TGTGCCAGCAGCCAAGATTCTCTTGACGGCTCTAGCACAGATACGCAGTATTTT
.	TRBJ2-1	.	TRBV9	CASSVGQATVQFF	TGTGCCAGCAGCGTAGGACAGGCGACGGTGCAGTTCTTC
.	TRBJ2-7	few	TRBV6-5	CASSYRTLGEQYF	TGTGCCAGCAGTTACCGGACCCTGGGCGAGCAGTACTTC
TRBD2	TRBJ2-1	.	TRBV29-1	CSVGLAGGPGEQFF	TGCAGCGTTGGACTAGCGGGAGGGCCGGGGGAGCAGTTCTTC
.	TRBJ2-5	.	TRBV9	CASSVVKGETETQYF	TGTGCCAGCAGCGTAGTCAAGGGGGAAACAGAGACCCAGTACTTC
TRBD2	TRBJ2-1	.	TRBV9	CASSVERGSYNEQFF	TGTGCCAGCAGCGTAGAGCGGGGGTCCTACAATGAGCAGTTCTTC
.	TRBJ2-5	.	TRBV7-3	CASSLLGQETQYF	TGTGCCAGCAGCTTATTGGGACAAGAGACCCAGTACTTC
TRBD1	TRBJ2-1	few	TRBV30	CAWSIDRGRQFF	TGTGCCTGGAGCATAGACAGGGGAAGGCAGTTCTTC
.	TRBJ1-1	few	TRBV5-8	CASRTGFRNTEAFF	TGTGCCAGCCGAACAGGGTTCAGGAACACTGAAGCTTTCTTT
TRBD1	TRBJ2-4	few	TRBV6-1	CASSPGTENIQYF	TGTGCCAGCAGTCCCGGGACAGAAAACATTCAGTACTTC
TRBD2	TRBJ2-5	few	TRBV5-1	CASGLLAGGAETQYF	TGCGCCAGCGGCCTACTAGCGGGAGGTGCGGAGACCCAGTACTTC
.	TRBJ2-1	many	TRBV7-9	CASDRAEGGEQFF	TGTGCCAGCGACCGGGCCGAAGGCGGTGAGCAGTTCTTC
TRBD1	TRBJ2-7	.	TRBV9	CASSARDRGTYEQYF	TGTGCCAGCAGCGCGAGGGACAGGGGGACCTACGAGCAGTACTTC
TRBD1	TRBJ1-2	.	TRBV7-2	CASSQGQGDRGYTF	TGTGCCAGCAGCCAGGGACAGGGCGACCGTGGCTACACCTTC
TRBD1	TRBJ1-2	many	TRBV28	CASSLQQGEGYTF	TGTGCCAGCAGTTTACAGCAGGGGGAAGGCTACACCTTC
.	TRBJ2-3	few	TRBV7-9	CASSPLGGTDTQYF	TGTGCCAGCAGCCCGCTCGGGGGCACAGATACGCAGTATTTT
.	TRBJ2-3	many	TRBV14	CASSRLLDTQYF	TGTGCCAGCAGCCGTTTATTAGATACGCAGTATTTT
TRBD2	TRBJ2-1	few	TRBV7-6	CASSSPSGSSYNEQFF	TGTGCCAGCAGCTCCCCTAGCGGGAGCTCCTACAATGAGCAGTTCTTC